This TCR beta chain was captured in a study of T-cell memory formation after mild COVID-19. Per germline, CDR1 SGHTA and CDR2 FQGNSA. The CDR3 contains 15 residues. V gave up 4 bases and J gave up 4 bases, with 15 bases separating them. Using constant-segment primers, 5'RACE produced TCR alpha and TCR beta cDNA libraries carrying sample barcodes and UMIs. TCRdb ran MiXCR on the 5' RACE reads and lists one entry per CDR3 protein. The data show around 200,000 distinct CDR3 sequences, roughly a tenth seen once. Findings and limits, study-wide: Mostly located in CM and EM were contracting CD4+ clones, with contracting CD8+ clones located in EMRA. The appearance of some responding clones in pre-infection memory suggested that cross-reactive memory joined.

On this clonotype itself: Its matching antigen is unknown.

The source is a man younger than 35 who had mild COVID-19 (a few samples of this study predate the infection). Cell type and time point are not known. V gene TRBV7-2 combines with J gene TRBJ2-3, with D perhaps given as TRBD1 or TRBD2 (6 bases each). Sequencing used PBMCs or a T cell subset sorted from them (not recorded which). The CDR3 DNA is TGTGCCAGCAGCTCACAAGGGGGGCGTCCAGATACGCAGTATTTT. Its protein is CASSSQGGRPDTQYF.